This section outlines one T cell receptor (beta chain) sequence together with its context. Its matching antigen is unknown. Primers for the PCR totalled 60 Vbeta and 13 Jbeta. Sequencing used immunoSEQ multiplex PCR; TCRdb keeps in-frame clones, though not all of them. The sample has over 150,000 clones; 85% are singletons. The data derive from a study of cytomegalovirus exposure and HLA in healthy donors. This CDR3 is 15 amino acids long. CDR1 and CDR2 (germline): LNHDA, SQIVND (reference sequence). Trimming pared 3 bases from V and 8 bases from J, leaving 17 bases between. Study-level findings and limits: Solely CMV serostatus was available to characterize immune exposure. Roughly uniform sequencing depth across donors was assumed, possibly incorrectly. The classifier reportedly diagnosed cytomegalovirus status with high specificity and sensitivity.

This TCR derives from a boy younger than 10 in good health and CMV-seronegative. This chain uses TRBV19 with TRBJ2-1; D might be TRBD2 (5 bases). The sample comprised PBMCs. The CDR3 loop is CASSINGERIDEQFF. CDR3 coding DNA: TGTGCCAGTAGTATTAACGGGGAAAGGATAGATGAGCAGTTCTTC.